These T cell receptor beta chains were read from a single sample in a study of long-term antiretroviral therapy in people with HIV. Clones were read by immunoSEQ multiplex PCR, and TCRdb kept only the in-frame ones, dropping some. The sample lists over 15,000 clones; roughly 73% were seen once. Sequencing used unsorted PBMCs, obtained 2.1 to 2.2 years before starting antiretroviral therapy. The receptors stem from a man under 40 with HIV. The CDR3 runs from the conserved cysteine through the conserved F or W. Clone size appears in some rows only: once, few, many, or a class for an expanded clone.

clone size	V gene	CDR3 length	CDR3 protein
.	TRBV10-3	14	CAIGRDSGANVLTF
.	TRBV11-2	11	CASSRHYEQYF
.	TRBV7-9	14	CASSLVPGKETQYF
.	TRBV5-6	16	CASSSRWGLGTDTQYF
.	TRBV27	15	CASSLSGGMNYGYTF
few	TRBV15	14	CATSREAGDLEQYF
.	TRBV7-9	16	CASSPNPGTGSYEQYF
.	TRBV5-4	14	CASSPGPSTDTQYF
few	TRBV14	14	CASSQGGAHDEQYF
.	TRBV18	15	CASSPLWETSYEQYF
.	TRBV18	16	CASSRETGGVTGELFF
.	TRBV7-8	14	CASSQLAGGHEQFF
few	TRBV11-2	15	CASSSGQGGWNEQYF
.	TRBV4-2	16	CASSQDLGQDHEKLFF
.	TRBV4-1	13	CASSSTGGNGYTF
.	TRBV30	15	CAWSVLGLGDNEQFF
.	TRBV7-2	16	CASSLRTGMMNTEAFF
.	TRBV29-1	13	CSVEFGNRDSAFF
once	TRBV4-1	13	CASSVTGSYEQYF
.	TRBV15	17	CATSRVGFGTMNEKLFF
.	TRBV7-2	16	CASSPWGLAGIETQYF
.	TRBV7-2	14	CASSLGGSYNEQFF
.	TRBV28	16	CASSPRTRSNSYEQYF
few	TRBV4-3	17	CASSQDRPGGFSYGYTF
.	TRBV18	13	CASSPSLEETQYF
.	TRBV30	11	CAWSHRGEQYF
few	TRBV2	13	CASSGGPLYEQYF
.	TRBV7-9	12	CASSFVPYEQYF
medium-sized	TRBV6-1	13	CAGENGQGNTIYF
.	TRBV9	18	CASSVSGLAGGFGDEQFF
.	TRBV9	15	CASSADPTGADTQYF
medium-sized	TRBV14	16	CASSHPGGPAGNEQFF
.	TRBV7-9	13	CASSSHPQDTQYF
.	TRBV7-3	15	CASSPWGAGTDTQYF
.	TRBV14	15	CASSPRGGTYNEQFF
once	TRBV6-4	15	CASSAGTSGTDTQYF
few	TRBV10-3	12	CAISGGLGGYTF
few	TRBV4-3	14	CASSQGQIAYEQYF
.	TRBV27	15	CASSQGGAYNSPLHF
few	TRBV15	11	CATRDMGEAFF
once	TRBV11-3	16	CASSCHPGQGAYEQYF
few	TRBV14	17	CASSRASSAGGYNEQFF
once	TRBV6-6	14	CASSSRVSNTEAFF
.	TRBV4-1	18	CASSQEFAGGPTKNIQYF
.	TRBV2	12	CASSASRAEAFF
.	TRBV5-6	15	CASSHVVAPSYEQYF
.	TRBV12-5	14	CASGKGQGVQPQHF
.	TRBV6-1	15	CASSESALSNQPQHF
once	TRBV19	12	CASSGWNTEAFF
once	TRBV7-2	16	CASSLNPAQKGYGYTF
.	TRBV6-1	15	CASRAGTDPADTQYF
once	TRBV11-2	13	CASSFLLGGEQYF
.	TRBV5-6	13	CASSFWGSHTQYF
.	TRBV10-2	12	CASGNWGNEQYF
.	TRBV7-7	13	CASSDTGAGELFF
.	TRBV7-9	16	CASSFASGRTYNEQFF